This entry lists 26 T cell receptor beta chains sequenced from one sample in a study of shared clonotypes between healthy human individuals. The protocol was immunoSEQ multiplex PCR, while the TCRdb copy is restricted to in-frame clones and leaves out a portion. The sample has about 2.4 million clones, approximately 94% seen once; the top ten hold around 0.15%. The source material was naive CD4+ T cells sorted from blood. Subset described: CD45RA+ positively selected. The receptor set was obtained from a man younger than 35 in good health.

Details on this clone: Distinct nucleotide sequences in the sample also encode this CDR3. The V gene is TRBV7-9, the J gene TRBJ1-1, with no clear D. This CDR3 comprises 14 residues. Germline CDR1 reads SEHNR; CDR2 reads FQNEAQ (reference sequence). Deletions cut 3 bases from V and 0 bases from J, with 8 bases between. As DNA, the CDR3 is TGTGCCAGCAGCTTGGGCGGAATGAACACTGAAGCTTTCTTT. This codes for CASSLGGMNTEAFF.

The chain recombines TRBV21-1 with TRBJ2-7; the D call of TRBD1 is as the table states it, not checked on the DNA. TRBV21-1 is flagged as a pseudogene. This CDR3 region has 14 residues. CDR3 nucleotides: TGTGCCAGCACCCTAAAGGGACAGGGGTACGAGCAGTACTTC. Translation: CASTLKGQGYEQYF.

The rearrangement links TRBV7-9 to TRBJ2-7, with D possibly being TRBD2 (5 bases). V was clipped by 3 bases and J by 7 bases, with 16 bases between them. From germline, CDR1 is SEHNR and CDR2 FQNEAQ (reference sequence). The CDR3 runs 14 residues. This CDR3 is CASSFPGLTTEQYF. The CDR3 nucleotides read TGTGCCAGCAGCTTCCCCGGACTTACCACGGAGCAGTACTTC.

The chain is built from TRBV19 and TRBJ1-2; a possible D gene is TRBD1 (6 bases). V lost 4 bases, J lost 1 base, and 10 bases lay in between. Looked up from germline, CDR1 is LNHDA and CDR2 is SQIVND (reference sequence). This CDR3 is built from 14 residues. CDR3 in DNA: TGTGCCAGTAGTAACCAGGGGAATAACTATGGCTACACCTTC. It codes for CASSNQGNNYGYTF.

This chain joins TRBV6-5 and TRBJ2-7; D is possibly TRBD2 (5 bases). Trimming pared 10 bases from V and 5 bases from J, leaving 21 bases between. The CDR3 sequence is 14 residues long. CDR1 is MNHEY and CDR2 is SVGAGI in the germline V gene. CDR3 sequence: CATTPRAYGDEQYF. The CDR3 region has the DNA TGTGCCACAACACCGCGGGCCTACGGGGACGAGCAGTACTTC.

This chain connects TRBV6-1 to TRBJ2-7; TRBD2 agrees at 13 bases. The V segment lost 6 bases and the J segment 5 bases; nucleotides outside the gene matches: 7. The CDR3 sequence is 15 residues long. The germline gives CDR1 MNHNS, CDR2 SASEGT. CDR3 in DNA: TGTGCCAGCAGGTACGGGACTAGCGGGAATCACGAGCAGTACTTC. Residues: CASRYGTSGNHEQYF.

This rearrangement joins TRBV30 to TRBJ2-3; TRBD2 might be the D (6 bases). Germline CDR1 and CDR2: GTSNPN and SVGIG (reference sequence). The CDR3 is 14 amino acids. Deletions cut 1 base from V and 4 bases from J, with 12 bases between. CDR3 loop: CAWSAVGGSDTQYF. CDR3 nucleotide sequence: TGTGCCTGGAGTGCGGTGGGAGGATCAGATACGCAGTATTTT.

V and J are TRBV7-3 and TRBJ2-6; the D gene could be TRBD1 or TRBD2 (5 bases each). V was cut by 5 bases and J by 0 bases, with 8 bases left in between. Germline values: CDR1 SGHTA, CDR2 FQGTGA. The CDR3 consists of 15 residues. This CDR3 is CASSGTLSGANVLTF. DNA for the CDR3: TGTGCCAGCAGCGGGACCCTCTCTGGGGCCAACGTCCTGACTTTC. Filled out from reference TRBV7-3 and TRBJ2-6, the complete variable domain reads GAGVSQTPSNKVTEKGKYVELRCDPISGHTALYWYRQSLGQGPEFLIYFQGTGAADDSGLPNDRFFAVRPEGSVSTLKIQRTERGDSAVYLCASSGTLSGANVLTFGAGSRLTVL.

The chain is built from TRBV5-6 and TRBJ2-5, with 7 bases identical to TRBD2. The germline CDR1 and CDR2 sequences are SGHDT and YYEEEE. Trimming at V came to 3 bases and at J to 3 bases, leaving 8 bases not matched to a gene. The CDR3 has 15 residues. CDR3 nucleotides: TGTGCCAGCAGCTCCCCGGGAGGCCGAAAAGAGACCCAGTACTTC. Translating it yields CASSSPGGRKETQYF. The complete variable domain, with remaining parts taken from reference TRBV5-6 and TRBJ2-5, reads DAGVTQSPTHLIKTRGQQVTLRCSPKSGHDTVSWYQQALGQGPQFIFQYYEEEERQRGNFPDRFSGHQFPNYSSELNVNALLLGDSALYLCASSSPGGRKETQYFGPGTRLLVL.

Turning to this clone: The same CDR3 can be traced to other DNA sequences in this sample. The chain recombines TRBV5-4 with TRBJ2-3, with 9 bases fitting TRBD2. Losses at the gene ends were 7 bases for V and 1 base for J; bases not matched to a gene: 1. In germline, CDR1 is SGHNT, CDR2 YYREEE (reference sequence). The CDR3 sequence is 13 residues long. The CDR3 reads CASRTSGTDTQYF. The CDR3 DNA sequence: TGTGCCAGCCGGACTAGCGGCACAGATACGCAGTATTTT.

V and J are TRBV12-5 and TRBJ1-1; maybe TRBD1 (5 bases). The ends were cut back, 7 bases at V and 5 bases at J, with 17 bases in the middle. CDR3 length equals 14 residues. Germline V CDR1 and CDR2: LGHNT, FRNRAP. The CDR3, as DNA: TGTGCTAGTGCCCCTGACAGCTACGGGACTGAAGCTTTCTTT. Its translation: CASAPDSYGTEAFF.

V usage is TRBV5-6 and J usage is TRBJ1-5; maybe TRBD1 (6 bases). The germline V gene has CDR1 SGHDT and CDR2 YYEEEE. This CDR3 spans 15 amino acids. V lost 5 bases and J lost 1, with 13 bases in between. The CDR3 nucleotides read TGTGCCAGCAGAAAGAACAGGGTCAGCAATCAGCCCCAGCATTTT. Amino acid sequence: CASRKNRVSNQPQHF.

V is TRBV29-1 and J is TRBJ2-7, with a possible D match to TRBD2 (6 bases). CDR1 and CDR2 from the germline V gene are SQVTM and ANQGSEA. V was clipped by 6 bases and J by 2 bases, with 20 bases between them. The CDR3 spans 15 residues. CDR3 DNA sequence: TGCAGCGTCGCGGGACCGGGTGCGGGCCCCTACGAGCAGTACTTC. Protein: CSVAGPGAGPYEQYF.

The chain is built from TRBV5-1 and TRBJ2-1, with TRBD1 as a possible D gene (6 bases). V lost 0 bases and J lost 6, with 10 bases in between. The germline V gene encodes CDR1 SGHRS and CDR2 YFSETQ. This CDR3 is 14 amino acids long. CDR3 nucleotides: TGCGCCAGCAGCTTGGAACAGGGTGGCAATGAGCAGTTCTTC. This sequence encodes CASSLEQGGNEQFF.

The rearrangement uses TRBV25-1 and TRBJ1-4; 8 bases line up with TRBD1. After removal of 5 bases from V and 1 base from J, the junction contained 12 bases not matched to a gene. CDR1 and CDR2 from the germline V gene are MGHDK and SYGVNS. This CDR3 contains 18 residues. The CDR3 here is CASSSAGGSIITNEKLFF. In nucleotides, the CDR3 is TGTGCCAGCAGTTCGGCAGGGGGCTCGATTATAACTAATGAAAAACTGTTTTTT.

The rearrangement uses TRBV10-3 and TRBJ1-2, with D uncertain. V dropped 0 bases and J dropped 0 bases, with 8 bases sitting between them. Germline V lookup: CDR1 ENHRY, CDR2 SYGVKD. This CDR3 has 15 residues. The CDR3 coding sequence is TGTGCCATCAGTGAGTCTGGCAGTCCTAACTATGGCTACACCTTC. Encoded protein: CAISESGSPNYGYTF.

The rearrangement joins TRBV19 to TRBJ2-3; TRBD1 agrees at 7 bases. V lost 5 bases, J lost 3 bases, and 5 bases stayed unmatched. CDR1 is LNHDA, CDR2 SQIVND, per germline (reference sequence). The CDR3 has 14 residues. The CDR3 nucleotides read TGTGCCAGTAGTTTTGGGGGACAGACAGATACGCAGTATTTT. It encodes CASSFGGQTDTQYF.

The rearrangement links TRBV10-1 to TRBJ2-7; the D gene could be TRBD1 or TRBD2 (5 bases each). The CDR3 contains 16 residues. Germline CDR1 reads WNHNN; CDR2 reads SYGVQD (reference sequence). Trimming took off 6 bases at V and 2 bases at J, with 20 bases between the two ends. The CDR3 DNA reads as TGCGCCAGCAGGCTGCAAACCGGGACGGAAGCCTACGAGCAGTACTTC. As protein: CASRLQTGTEAYEQYF.

With regard to this clone: Other DNA sequences in the same sample also yield this CDR3. This chain links TRBV19 with TRBJ1-3, with D hard to call. Trimming shortened V by 6 bases and J by 0 bases, and 6 bases separated the two germline ends. This CDR3 is 13 amino acids long. The germline V gene encodes CDR1 LNHDA and CDR2 SQIVND (reference sequence). The CDR3 nucleotides read TGTGCCAGTAGCACTTACTCTGGAAACACCATATATTTT. Amino acid sequence: CASSTYSGNTIYF.

This sequence joins TRBV5-6 and TRBJ1-2; 8 nucleotides match TRBD1. The CDR3 loop spans 16 amino acids. The germline V gene has CDR1 SGHDT and CDR2 YYEEEE. Trimming took 5 bases from V and 1 from J; bases not matched to a gene: 10. CDR3 nucleotides: TGTGCCAGCAGTACTGGACAGGGAAAGATTAACTATGGCTACACCTTC. It translates to CASSTGQGKINYGYTF.

Points on this clone: Different DNA sequences within this sample yield the same CDR3. The chain links TRBV29-1 to TRBJ2-1, with 7 nucleotides matching TRBD1. The CDR3 is 13 residues long. V was clipped by 8 bases and J by 7 bases; unmatched bases: 11. Germline V lookup: CDR1 SQVTM, CDR2 ANQGSEA. CDR3 nucleotide sequence: TGCAGCCTTTCGACAGGGAGCTATAATGAGCAGTTCTTC. Translated, it gives CSLSTGSYNEQFF.

The CDR3 nucleotides are TGTGCCAGCAGTTTAAGACTAGCGGGGTTGGGCGAGCAGTACTTC. This codes for CASSLRLAGLGEQYF. The chain couples TRBV7-6 to TRBJ2-7; 11 bases agree with TRBD2. V shed 6 bases, J shed 6 bases, and the junction held 10 bases outside the gene matches. Germline V gene lookup returns CDR1 SGHVS and CDR2 FNYEAQ. CDR3 size: 15 residues.

This clone was picked up one time. This sequence joins TRBV6-5 and TRBJ1-4, with TRBD1 as a possible D gene (5 bases). This CDR3 has 14 residues. The ends were cut back, 8 bases at V and 8 bases at J, with 18 bases in the middle. Germline CDR1 and CDR2: MNHEY and SVGAGI. This CDR3 is CASGPRDGSEKLFF. As DNA, the CDR3 is TGTGCCAGCGGGCCGCGGGACGGCTCGGAAAAACTGTTTTTT.

The chain uses TRBV25-1 and TRBJ2-1; D might be TRBD2 (7 bases). The V end was cut by 0 bases, the J end by 2 bases, with 11 bases between. The CDR3 is made up of 16 amino acids. Germline assignment: CDR1 MGHDK and CDR2 SYGVNS. The CDR3, as DNA: TGTGCCAGCAGTGAATACGGCGGGGGCCCCTACAATGAGCAGTTCTTC. It specifies CASSEYGGGPYNEQFF.

The gene calls are TRBV5-1 and TRBJ2-1, with a tentative D call TRBD2 (6 bases). The V and J ends lost 4 bases and 3 bases respectively, with 20 bases between them. The CDR3 has 17 residues. The germline V gene encodes CDR1 SGHRS and CDR2 YFSETQ. The chain's CDR3 is CASSPLLAGGFYNEQFF. The CDR3 bases are TGCGCCAGCAGCCCCCTCTTGGCCGGGGGATTCTACAATGAGCAGTTCTTC.

The sample holds one count of this clone. The sample carries other DNA sequences with the same CDR3. The chain is built from TRBV7-2 and TRBJ2-7, with 9 nucleotides matching TRBD2. CDR1 is SGHTA and CDR2 is FQGNSA in the germline V gene. Trimming at V came to 5 bases and at J to 0 bases, leaving 5 bases not matched to a gene. The CDR3 is 15 residues long. CDR3 coding DNA: TGTGCCAGCAGCCGGCGTAGCGGGAGCTCCTACGAGCAGTACTTC. Translating gives CASSRRSGSSYEQYF.